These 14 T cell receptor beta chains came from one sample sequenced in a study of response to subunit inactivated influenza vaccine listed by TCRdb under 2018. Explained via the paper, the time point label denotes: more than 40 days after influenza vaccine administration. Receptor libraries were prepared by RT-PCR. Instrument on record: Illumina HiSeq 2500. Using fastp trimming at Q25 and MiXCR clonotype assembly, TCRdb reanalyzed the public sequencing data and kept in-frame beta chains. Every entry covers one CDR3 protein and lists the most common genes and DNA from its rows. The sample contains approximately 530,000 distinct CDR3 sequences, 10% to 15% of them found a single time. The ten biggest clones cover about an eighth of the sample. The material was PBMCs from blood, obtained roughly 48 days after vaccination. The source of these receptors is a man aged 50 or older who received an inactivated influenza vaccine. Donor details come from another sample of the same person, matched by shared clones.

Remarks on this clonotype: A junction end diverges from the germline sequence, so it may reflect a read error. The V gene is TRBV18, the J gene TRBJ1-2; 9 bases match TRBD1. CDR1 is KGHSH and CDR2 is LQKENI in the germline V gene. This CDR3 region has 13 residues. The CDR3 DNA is TGTGCCAGCTCGCCCGGGACAGGGAAGGTCCACGCCTTC. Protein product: CASSPGTGKVHAF.

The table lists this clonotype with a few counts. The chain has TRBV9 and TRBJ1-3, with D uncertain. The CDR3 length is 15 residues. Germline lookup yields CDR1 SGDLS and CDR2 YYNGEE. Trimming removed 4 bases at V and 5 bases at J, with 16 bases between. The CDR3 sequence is CASSPGEFVRNTIYF. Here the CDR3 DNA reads TGTGCCAGCAGCCCCGGGGAATTCGTAAGAAACACCATATATTTT. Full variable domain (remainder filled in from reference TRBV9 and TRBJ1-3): DSGVTQTPKHLITATGQRVTLRCSPRSGDLSVYWYQQSLDQGLQFLIQYYNGEERAKGNILERFSAQQFPDLHSELNLSSLELGDSALYFCASSPGEFVRNTIYFGEGSWLTVV.

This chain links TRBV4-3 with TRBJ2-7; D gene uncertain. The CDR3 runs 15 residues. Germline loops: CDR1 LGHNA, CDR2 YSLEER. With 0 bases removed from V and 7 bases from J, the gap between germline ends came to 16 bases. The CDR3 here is CASSQELGSAEEQYF. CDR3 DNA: TGCGCCAGCAGCCAAGAACTGGGAAGCGCGGAGGAGCAGTACTTC.

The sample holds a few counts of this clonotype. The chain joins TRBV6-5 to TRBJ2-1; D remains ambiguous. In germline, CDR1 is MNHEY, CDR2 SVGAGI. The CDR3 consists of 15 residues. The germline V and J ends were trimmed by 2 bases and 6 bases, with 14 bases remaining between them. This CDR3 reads CASSYGVISGNEQFF. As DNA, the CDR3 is TGTGCCAGCAGTTACGGGGTCATTTCAGGCAATGAGCAGTTCTTC.

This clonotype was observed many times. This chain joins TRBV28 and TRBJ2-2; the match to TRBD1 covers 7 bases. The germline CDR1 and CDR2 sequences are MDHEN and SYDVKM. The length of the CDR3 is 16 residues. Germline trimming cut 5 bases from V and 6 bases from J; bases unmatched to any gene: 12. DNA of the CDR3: TGTGCCAGCAGTGTCCAGGGACAGCTGACACCCGGGGAGCTGTTTTTT. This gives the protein CASSVQGQLTPGELFF.

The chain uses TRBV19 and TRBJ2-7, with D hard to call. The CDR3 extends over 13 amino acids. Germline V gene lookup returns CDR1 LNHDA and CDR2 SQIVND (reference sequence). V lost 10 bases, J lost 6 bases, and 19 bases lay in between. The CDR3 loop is CATFIDLPAEQYF. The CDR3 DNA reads TGTGCCACCTTTATTGACCTACCCGCCGAGCAGTACTTC.

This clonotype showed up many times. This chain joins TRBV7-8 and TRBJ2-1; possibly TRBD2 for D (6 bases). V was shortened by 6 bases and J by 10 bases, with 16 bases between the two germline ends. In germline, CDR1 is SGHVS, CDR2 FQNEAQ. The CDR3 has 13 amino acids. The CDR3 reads CASRILPGEEQFF. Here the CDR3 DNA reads TGTGCCAGCAGGATCCTTCCGGGGGAAGAGCAGTTCTTC.

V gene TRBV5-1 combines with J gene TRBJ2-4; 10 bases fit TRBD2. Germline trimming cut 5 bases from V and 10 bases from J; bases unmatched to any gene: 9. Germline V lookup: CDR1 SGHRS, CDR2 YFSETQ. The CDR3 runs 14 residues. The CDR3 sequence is CASSTTGTSEIQYF. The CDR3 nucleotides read TGCGCCAGCAGTACGACCGGGACTAGCGAAATTCAGTACTTC.

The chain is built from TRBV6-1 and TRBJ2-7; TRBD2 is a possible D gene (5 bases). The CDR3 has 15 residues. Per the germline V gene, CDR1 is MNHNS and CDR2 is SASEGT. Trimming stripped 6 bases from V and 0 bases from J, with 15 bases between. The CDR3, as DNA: TGTGCCAGCAGGCGGGCGTACGACACCTCCTACGAGCAGTACTTC. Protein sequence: CASRRAYDTSYEQYF.

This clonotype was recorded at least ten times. CDR3 amino acids: CSASGEAYEQYF. CDR3 nucleotide sequence: TGCAGTGCTAGCGGGGAAGCCTACGAGCAGTACTTC. The chain recombines TRBV20-1 with TRBJ2-7; possibly TRBD2 for D (5 bases). Germline lookup yields CDR1 DFQATT and CDR2 SNEGSKA (reference sequence). V was shortened by 3 bases and J by 2 bases, with 8 bases between the two germline ends. CDR3 length equals 12 residues.

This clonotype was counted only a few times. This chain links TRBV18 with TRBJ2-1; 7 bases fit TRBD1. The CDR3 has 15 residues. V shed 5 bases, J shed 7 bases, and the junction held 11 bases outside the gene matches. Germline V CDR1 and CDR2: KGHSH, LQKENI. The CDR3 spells CASSISQGVNNEQFF. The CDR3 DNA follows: TGTGCCAGCTCAATTTCCCAGGGGGTAAATAATGAGCAGTTCTTC. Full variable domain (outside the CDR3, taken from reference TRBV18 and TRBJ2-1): NAGVMQNPRHLVRRRGQEARLRCSPMKGHSHVYWYRQLPEEGLKFMVYLQKENIIDESGMPKERFSAEFPKEGPSILRIQQVVRGDSAAYFCASSISQGVNNEQFFGPGTRLTVL.

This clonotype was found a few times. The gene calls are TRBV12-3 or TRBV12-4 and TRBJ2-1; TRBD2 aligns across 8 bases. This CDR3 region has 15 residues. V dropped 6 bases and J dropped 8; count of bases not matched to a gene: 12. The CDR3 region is CASSSVGGLVDEQFF. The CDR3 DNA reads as TGTGCCAGCAGCTCGGTGGGGGGACTAGTAGATGAGCAGTTCTTC.

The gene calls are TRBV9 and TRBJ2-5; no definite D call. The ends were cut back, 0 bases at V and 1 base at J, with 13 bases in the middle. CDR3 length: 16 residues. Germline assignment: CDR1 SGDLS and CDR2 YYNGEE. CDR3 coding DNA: TGTGCCAGCAGCGTAGAAGCAGACACCACCCAAGAGACCCAGTACTTC. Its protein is CASSVEADTTQETQYF.

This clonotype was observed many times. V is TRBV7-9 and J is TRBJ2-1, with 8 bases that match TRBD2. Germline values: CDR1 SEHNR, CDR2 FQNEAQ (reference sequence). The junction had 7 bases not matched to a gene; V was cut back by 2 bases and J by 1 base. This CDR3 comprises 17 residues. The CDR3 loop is CASSLLEAGVSYNEQFF. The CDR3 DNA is TGTGCCAGCAGCTTACTCGAAGCGGGAGTATCCTACAATGAGCAGTTCTTC.